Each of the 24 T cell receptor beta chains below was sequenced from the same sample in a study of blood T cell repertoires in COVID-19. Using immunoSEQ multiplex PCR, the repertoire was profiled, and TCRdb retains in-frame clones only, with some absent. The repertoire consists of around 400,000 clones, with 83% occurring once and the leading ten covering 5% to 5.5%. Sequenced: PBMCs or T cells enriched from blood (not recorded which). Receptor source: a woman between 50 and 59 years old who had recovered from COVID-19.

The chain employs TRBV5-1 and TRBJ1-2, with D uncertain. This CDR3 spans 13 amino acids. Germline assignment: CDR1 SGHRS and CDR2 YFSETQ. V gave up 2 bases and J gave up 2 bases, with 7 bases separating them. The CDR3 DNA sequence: TGCGCCAGCAGCTTCCAGGAAAACTATGGCTACACCTTC. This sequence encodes CASSFQENYGYTF.

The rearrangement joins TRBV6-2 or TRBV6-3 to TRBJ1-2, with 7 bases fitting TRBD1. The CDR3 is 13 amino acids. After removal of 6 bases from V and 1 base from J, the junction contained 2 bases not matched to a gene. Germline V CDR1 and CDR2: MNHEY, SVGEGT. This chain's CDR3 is CASSRQGNYGYTF. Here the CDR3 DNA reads TGTGCCAGCAGCAGACAGGGTAACTATGGCTACACCTTC.

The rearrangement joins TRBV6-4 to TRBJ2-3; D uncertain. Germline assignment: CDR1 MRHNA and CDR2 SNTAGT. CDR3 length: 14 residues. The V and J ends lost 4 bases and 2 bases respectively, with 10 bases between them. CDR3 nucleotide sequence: TGTGCCAGCAGTGTAACACCCAACACAGATACGCAGTATTTT. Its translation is CASSVTPNTDTQYF.

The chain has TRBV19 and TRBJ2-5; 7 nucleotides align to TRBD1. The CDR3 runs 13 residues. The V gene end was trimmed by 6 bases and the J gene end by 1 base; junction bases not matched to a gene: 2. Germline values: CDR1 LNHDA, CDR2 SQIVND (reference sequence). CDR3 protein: CASSGTAQETQYF. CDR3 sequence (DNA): TGTGCCAGTAGCGGGACAGCCCAAGAGACCCAGTACTTC.

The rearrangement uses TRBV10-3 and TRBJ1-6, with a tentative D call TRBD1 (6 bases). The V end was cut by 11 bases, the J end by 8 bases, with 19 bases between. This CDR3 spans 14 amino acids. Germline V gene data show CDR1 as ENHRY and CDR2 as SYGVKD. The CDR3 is CASQGGGGDSPLHF. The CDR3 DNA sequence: TGTGCCTCACAGGGTGGGGGTGGTGATTCACCCCTCCACTTT.

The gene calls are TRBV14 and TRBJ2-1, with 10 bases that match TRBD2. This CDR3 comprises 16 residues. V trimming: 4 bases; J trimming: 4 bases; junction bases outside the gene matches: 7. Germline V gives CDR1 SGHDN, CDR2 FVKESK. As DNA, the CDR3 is TGTGCCAGCAGCCGCCAGCGGGAGGGCCCTTACAATGAGCAGTTCTTC. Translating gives CASSRQREGPYNEQFF.

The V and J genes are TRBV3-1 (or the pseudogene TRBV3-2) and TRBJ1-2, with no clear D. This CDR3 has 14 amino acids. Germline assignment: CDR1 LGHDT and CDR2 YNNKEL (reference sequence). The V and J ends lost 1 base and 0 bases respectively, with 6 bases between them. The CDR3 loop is CASSQGAPNYGYTF. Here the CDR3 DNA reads TGTGCCAGCAGCCAAGGGGCCCCTAACTATGGCTACACCTTC.

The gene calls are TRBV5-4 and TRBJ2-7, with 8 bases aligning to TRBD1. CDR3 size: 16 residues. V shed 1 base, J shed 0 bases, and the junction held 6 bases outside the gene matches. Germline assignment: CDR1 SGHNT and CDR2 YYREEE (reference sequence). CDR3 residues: CASSLRQGASSYEQYF. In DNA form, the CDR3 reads TGTGCCAGCAGCTTGCGTCAGGGGGCGAGCTCCTACGAGCAGTACTTC.

The CDR3 here is CASSPKTGGPYNEQFF. The CDR3 region has the DNA TGTGCCAGCAGCCCAAAGACAGGGGGCCCCTACAATGAGCAGTTCTTC. The rearrangement uses TRBV7-9 and TRBJ2-1, with 10 bases aligning to TRBD1. Germline assignment: CDR1 SEHNR and CDR2 FQNEAQ (reference sequence). Trimming at V came to 5 bases and at J to 2 bases, leaving 6 bases not matched to a gene. This CDR3 is built from 16 residues. The full variable domain, rest sourced from reference TRBV7-9 and TRBJ2-1, is DTGVSQNPRHKITKRGQNVTFRCDPISEHNRLYWYRQTLGQGPEFLTYFQNEAQLEKSRLLSDRFSAERPKGSFSTLEIQRTEQGDSAMYLCASSPKTGGPYNEQFFGPGTRLTVL.

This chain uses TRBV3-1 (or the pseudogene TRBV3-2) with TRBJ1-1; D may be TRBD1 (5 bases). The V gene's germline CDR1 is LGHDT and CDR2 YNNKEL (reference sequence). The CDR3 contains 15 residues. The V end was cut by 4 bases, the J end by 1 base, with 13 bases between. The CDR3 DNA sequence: TGTGCCAGCAGCCCATTCACAGGAGAGAACACTGAAGCTTTCTTT. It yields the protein CASSPFTGENTEAFF.

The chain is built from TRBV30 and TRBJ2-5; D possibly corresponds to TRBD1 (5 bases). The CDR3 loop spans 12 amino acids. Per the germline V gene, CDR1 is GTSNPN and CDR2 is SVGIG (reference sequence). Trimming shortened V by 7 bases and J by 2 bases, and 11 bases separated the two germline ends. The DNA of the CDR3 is TGTGCCTCACACAGGTTTCAAGAGACCCAGTACTTC. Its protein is CASHRFQETQYF. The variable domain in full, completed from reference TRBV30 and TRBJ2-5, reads SQTIHQWPATLVQPVGSPLSLECTVEGTSNPNLYWYRQAAGRGLQLLFYSVGIGQISSEVPQNLSASRPQDRQFILSSKKLLLSDSGFYLCASHRFQETQYFGPGTRLLVL.

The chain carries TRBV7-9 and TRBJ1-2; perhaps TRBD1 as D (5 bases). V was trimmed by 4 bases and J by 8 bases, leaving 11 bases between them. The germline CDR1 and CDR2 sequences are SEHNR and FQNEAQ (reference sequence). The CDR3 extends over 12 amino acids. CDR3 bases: TGTGCCAGCAGCTCGGACATCCCCGGCTACACCTTC. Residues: CASSSDIPGYTF.

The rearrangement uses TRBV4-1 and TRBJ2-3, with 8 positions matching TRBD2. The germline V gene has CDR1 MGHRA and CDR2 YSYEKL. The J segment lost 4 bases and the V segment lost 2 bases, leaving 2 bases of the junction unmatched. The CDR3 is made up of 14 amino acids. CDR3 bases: TGCGCCAGCAGCCAATCGACTAGCGCAGATACGCAGTATTTT. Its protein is CASSQSTSADTQYF.

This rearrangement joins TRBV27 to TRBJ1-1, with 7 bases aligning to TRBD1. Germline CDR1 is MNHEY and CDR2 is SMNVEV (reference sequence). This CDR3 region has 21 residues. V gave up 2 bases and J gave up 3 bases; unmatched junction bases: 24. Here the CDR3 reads CASSLRSPTTGRLGVDTEAFF. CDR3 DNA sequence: TGTGCCAGCAGTTTAAGGTCCCCCACGACAGGGAGGCTCGGGGTGGACACTGAAGCTTTCTTT.

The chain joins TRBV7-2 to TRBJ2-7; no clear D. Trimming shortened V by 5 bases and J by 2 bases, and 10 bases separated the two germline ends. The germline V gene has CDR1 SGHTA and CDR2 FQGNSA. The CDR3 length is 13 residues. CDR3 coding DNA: TGTGCCAGCAGCCAAGAGGCGCCCTACGAGCAGTACTTC. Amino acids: CASSQEAPYEQYF.

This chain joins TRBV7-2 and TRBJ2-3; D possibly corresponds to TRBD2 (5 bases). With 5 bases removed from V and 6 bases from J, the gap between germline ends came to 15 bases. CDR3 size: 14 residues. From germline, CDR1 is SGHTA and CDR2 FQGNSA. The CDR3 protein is CASSPHGIKDTQYF. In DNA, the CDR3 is TGTGCCAGCAGCCCGCACGGGATCAAGGATACGCAGTATTTT. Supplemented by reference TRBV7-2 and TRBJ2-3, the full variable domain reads GAGVSQSPSNKVTEKGKDVELRCDPISGHTALYWYRQSLGQGLEFLIYFQGNSAPDKSGLPSDRFSAERTGGSVSTLTIQRTQQEDSAVYLCASSPHGIKDTQYFGPGTRLTVL.

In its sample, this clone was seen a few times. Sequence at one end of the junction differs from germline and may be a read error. The CDR3, as DNA: TGTGCCACCAGTTCGATTGGGGGCGCGGGTGGCTACACCTTC. Its translation is CATSSIGGAGGYTF. The genes are TRBV6-2 or TRBV6-3 and TRBJ1-2, with a possible D match to TRBD1 (6 bases). Germline V lookup: CDR1 MNHEY, CDR2 SVGEGT. The CDR3 is 14 amino acids.

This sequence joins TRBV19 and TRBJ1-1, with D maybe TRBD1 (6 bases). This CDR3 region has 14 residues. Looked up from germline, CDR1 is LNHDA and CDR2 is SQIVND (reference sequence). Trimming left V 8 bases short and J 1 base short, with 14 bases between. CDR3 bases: TGTGCCAGTCACGTAGACAGGACGAACACTGAAGCTTTCTTT. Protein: CASHVDRTNTEAFF.

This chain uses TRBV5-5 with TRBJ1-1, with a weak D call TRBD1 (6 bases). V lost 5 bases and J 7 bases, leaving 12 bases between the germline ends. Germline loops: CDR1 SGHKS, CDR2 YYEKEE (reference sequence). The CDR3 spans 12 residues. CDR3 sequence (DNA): TGTGCCAGCAGACTATTGGACAGTGAAGCTTTCTTT. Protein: CASRLLDSEAFF.

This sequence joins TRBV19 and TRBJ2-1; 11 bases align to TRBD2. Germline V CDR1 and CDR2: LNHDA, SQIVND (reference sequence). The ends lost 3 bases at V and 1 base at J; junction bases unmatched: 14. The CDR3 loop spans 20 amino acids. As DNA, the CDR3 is TGTGCCAGTAGTATTGGGCCAGGGCGGACTAGCGGGTCTTCCTACAATGAGCAGTTCTTC. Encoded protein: CASSIGPGRTSGSSYNEQFF.

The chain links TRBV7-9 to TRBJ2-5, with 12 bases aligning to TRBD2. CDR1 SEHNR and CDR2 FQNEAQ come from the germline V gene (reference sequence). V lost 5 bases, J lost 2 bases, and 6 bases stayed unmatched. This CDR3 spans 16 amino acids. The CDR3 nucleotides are TGTGCCAGCAGCCAAGGACTAGCGGGGAAACAAGAGACCCAGTACTTC. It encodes CASSQGLAGKQETQYF.

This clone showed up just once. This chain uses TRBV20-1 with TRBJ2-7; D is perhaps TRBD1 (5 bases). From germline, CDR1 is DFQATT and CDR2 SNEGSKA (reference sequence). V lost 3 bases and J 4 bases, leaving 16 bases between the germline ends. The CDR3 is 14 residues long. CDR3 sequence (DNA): TGCAGTGCTAGTCCAGCCCTCGACAGTTACGAGCAGTACTTC. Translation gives CSASPALDSYEQYF.

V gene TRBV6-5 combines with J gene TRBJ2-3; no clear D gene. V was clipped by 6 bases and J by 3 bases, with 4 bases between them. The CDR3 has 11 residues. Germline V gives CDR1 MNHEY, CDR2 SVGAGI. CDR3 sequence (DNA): TGTGCCAGCAGACAGACAGATACGCAGTATTTT. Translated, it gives CASRQTDTQYF.

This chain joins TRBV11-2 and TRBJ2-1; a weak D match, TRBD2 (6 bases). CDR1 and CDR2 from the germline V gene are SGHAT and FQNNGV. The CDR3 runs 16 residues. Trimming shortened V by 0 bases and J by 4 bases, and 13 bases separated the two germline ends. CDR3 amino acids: CASSLDPGLLYNEQFF. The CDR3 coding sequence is TGTGCCAGCAGCTTAGATCCGGGACTCCTTTACAATGAGCAGTTCTTC.